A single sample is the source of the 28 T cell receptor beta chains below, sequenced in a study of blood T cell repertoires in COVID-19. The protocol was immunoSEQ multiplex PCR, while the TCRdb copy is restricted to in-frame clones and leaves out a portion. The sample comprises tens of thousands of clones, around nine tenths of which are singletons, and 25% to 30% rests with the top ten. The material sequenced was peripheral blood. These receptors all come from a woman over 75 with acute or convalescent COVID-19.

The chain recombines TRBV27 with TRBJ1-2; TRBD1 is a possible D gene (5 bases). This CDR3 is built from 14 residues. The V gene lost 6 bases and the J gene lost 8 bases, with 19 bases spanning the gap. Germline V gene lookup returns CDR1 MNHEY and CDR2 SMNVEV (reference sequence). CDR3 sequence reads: CASSVGGGDVGYTF. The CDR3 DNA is TGTGCCAGCAGCGTTGGCGGGGGGGACGTAGGCTACACCTTC.

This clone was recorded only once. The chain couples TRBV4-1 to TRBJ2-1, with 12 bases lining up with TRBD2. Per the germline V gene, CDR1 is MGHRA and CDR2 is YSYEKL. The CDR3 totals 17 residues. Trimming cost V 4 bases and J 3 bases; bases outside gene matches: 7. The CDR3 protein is CASSPIRTSGDYNEQFF. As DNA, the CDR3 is TGCGCCAGCAGCCCTATCAGGACTAGCGGGGACTACAATGAGCAGTTCTTC.

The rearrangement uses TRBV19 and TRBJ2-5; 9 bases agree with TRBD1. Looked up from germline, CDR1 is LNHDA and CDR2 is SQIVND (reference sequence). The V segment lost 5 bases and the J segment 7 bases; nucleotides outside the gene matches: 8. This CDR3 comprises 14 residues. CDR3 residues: CASSSDRGPVTQYF. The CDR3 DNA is TGTGCCAGTAGTTCGGACAGGGGCCCAGTGACCCAGTACTTC.

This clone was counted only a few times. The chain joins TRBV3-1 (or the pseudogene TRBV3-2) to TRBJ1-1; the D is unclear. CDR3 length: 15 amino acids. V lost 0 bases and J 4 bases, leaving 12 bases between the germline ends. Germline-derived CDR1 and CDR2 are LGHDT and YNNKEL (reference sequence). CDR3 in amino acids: CASSQDTRVSTEAFF. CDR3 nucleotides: TGTGCCAGCAGCCAAGATACGCGGGTGAGCACTGAAGCTTTCTTT.

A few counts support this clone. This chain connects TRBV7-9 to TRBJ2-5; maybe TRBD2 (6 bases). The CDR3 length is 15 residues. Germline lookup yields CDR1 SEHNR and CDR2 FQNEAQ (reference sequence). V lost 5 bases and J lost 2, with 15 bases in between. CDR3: CASSRVGDSQETQYF. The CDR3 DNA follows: TGTGCCAGCAGCCGGGTGGGGGACTCACAAGAGACCCAGTACTTC.

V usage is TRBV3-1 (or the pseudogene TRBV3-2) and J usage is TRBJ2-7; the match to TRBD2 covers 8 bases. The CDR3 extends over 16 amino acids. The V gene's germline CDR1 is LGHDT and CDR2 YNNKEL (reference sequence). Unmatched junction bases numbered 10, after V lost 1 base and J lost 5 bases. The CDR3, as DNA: TGTGCCAGCAGCCAAGTTTTCGGGAGGGAGAAGGACGAGCAGTACTTC. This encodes CASSQVFGREKDEQYF.

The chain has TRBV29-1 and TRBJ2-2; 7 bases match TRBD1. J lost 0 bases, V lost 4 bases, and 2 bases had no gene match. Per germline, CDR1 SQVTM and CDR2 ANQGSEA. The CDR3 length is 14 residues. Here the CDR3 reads CSVATGTNTGELFF. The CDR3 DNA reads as TGCAGCGTTGCGACAGGGACGAACACCGGGGAGCTGTTTTTT.

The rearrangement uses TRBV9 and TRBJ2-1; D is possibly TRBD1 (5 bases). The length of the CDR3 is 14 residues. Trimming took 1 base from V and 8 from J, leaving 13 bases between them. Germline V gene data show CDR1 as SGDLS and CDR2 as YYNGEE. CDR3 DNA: TGTGCCAGCAGCGTACAGGGTTTAGGGGATGAGCAGTTCTTC. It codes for CASSVQGLGDEQFF.

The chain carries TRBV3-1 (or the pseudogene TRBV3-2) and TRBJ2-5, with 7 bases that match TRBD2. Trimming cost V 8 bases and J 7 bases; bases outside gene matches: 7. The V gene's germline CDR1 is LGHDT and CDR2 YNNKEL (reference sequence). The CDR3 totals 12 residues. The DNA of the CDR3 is TGTGCCAGCCGGGAGGCAGCCGCGACCCAGTACTTC. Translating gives CASREAAATQYF.

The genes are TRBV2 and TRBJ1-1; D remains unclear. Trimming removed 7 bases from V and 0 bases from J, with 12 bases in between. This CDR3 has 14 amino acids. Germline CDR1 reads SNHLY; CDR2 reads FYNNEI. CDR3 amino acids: CASISSLMNTEAFF. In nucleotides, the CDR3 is TGTGCCAGCATATCCAGTCTCATGAACACTGAAGCTTTCTTT.

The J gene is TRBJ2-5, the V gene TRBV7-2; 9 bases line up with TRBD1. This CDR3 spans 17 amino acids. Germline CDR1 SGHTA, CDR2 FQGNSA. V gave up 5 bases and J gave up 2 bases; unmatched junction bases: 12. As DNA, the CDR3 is TGTGCCAGCAGCCACAGACCGGACAGGGGTACACAAGAGACCCAGTACTTC. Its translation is CASSHRPDRGTQETQYF.

The CDR3 loop is CASSQRGEAFF. For the CDR3, the DNA is TGTGCCAGCAGCCAACGCGGTGAAGCTTTCTTT. The genes are TRBV14 and TRBJ1-1; D gene unclear. V lost 2 bases and J lost 7, with 5 bases in between. The CDR3 runs 11 residues. Germline V CDR1 and CDR2: SGHDN, FVKESK.

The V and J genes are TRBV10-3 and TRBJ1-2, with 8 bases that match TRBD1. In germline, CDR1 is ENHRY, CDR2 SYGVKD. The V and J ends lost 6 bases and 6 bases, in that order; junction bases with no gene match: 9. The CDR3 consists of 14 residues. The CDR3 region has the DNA TGTGCCATCAGCACGACAGGGGACGGGGATGGCTACACCTTC. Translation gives CAISTTGDGDGYTF.

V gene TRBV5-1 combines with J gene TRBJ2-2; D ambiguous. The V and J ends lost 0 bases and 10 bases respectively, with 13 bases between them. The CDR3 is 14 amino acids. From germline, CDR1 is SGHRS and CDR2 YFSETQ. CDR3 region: CASSLDSLGEELFF. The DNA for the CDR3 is TGCGCCAGCAGCTTGGACAGTTTAGGCGAGGAGCTGTTTTTT.

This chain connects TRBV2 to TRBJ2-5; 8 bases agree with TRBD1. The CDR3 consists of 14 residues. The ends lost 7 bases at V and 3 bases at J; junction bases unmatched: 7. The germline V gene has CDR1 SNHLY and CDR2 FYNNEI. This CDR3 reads CASNRDRSEETQYF. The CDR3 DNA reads TGTGCCAGCAACCGGGACAGGTCGGAAGAGACCCAGTACTTC.

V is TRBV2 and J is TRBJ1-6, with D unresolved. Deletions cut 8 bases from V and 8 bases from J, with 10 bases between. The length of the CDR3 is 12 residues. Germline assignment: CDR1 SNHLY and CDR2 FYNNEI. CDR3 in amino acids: CASSRRDSPLHF. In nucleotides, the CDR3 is TGTGCCAGCTCCCGACGGGATTCACCCCTCCACTTT.

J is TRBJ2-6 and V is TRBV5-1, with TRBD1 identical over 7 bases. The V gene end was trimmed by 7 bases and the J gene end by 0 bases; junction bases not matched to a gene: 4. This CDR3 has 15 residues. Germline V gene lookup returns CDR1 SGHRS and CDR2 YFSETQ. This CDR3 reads CASVEGASGANVLTF. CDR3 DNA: TGCGCCAGCGTCGAGGGGGCCTCTGGGGCCAACGTCCTGACTTTC.

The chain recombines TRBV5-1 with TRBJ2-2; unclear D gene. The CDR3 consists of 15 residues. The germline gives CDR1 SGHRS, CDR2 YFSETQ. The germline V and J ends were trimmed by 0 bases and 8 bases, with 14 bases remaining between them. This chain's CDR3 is CASSLDLVGIGELFF. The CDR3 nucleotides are TGCGCCAGCAGCTTGGATCTGGTGGGCATTGGGGAGCTGTTTTTT. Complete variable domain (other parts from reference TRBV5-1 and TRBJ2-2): KAGVTQTPRYLIKTRGQQVTLSCSPISGHRSVSWYQQTPGQGLQFLFEYFSETQRNKGNFPGRFSGRQFSNSRSEMNVSTLELGDSALYLCASSLDLVGIGELFFGEGSRLTVL.

CDR3 DNA sequence: TGTGCCAGCTCACCACTGGGACAGAAGCCTGGAAACACCATATATTTT. Translation: CASSPLGQKPGNTIYF. This chain links TRBV18 with TRBJ1-3; 7 nucleotides agree with TRBD1. V gave up 1 base and J gave up 2 bases; unmatched junction bases: 5. CDR3 size: 16 residues. Per germline, CDR1 KGHSH and CDR2 LQKENI.

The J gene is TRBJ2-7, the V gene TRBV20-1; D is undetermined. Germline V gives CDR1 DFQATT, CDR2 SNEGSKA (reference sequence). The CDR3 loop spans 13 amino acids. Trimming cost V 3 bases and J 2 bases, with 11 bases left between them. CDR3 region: CSASPQKTYEQYF. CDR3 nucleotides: TGCAGTGCTAGTCCACAGAAGACCTACGAGCAGTACTTC.

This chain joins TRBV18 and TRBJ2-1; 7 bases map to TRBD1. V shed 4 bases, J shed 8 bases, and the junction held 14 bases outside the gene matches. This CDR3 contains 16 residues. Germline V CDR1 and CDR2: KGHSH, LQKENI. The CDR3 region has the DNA TGTGCCAGCTCACTCACTACCGGGACAGCCGGAGATGAGCAGTTCTTC. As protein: CASSLTTGTAGDEQFF.

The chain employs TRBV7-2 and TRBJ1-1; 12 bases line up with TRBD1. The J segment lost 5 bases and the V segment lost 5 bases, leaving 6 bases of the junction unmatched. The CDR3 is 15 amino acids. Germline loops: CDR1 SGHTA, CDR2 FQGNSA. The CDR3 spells CASSPWDRGPTEAFF. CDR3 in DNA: TGTGCCAGCAGCCCCTGGGACAGGGGGCCGACTGAAGCTTTCTTT.

The CDR3 coding sequence is TGCGCCAGCAGTGAAGCCCCCAGGGGAAGGAATGAAAAACTGTTTTTT. This translates into CASSEAPRGRNEKLFF. V gene TRBV10-2 combines with J gene TRBJ1-4; weak D call: TRBD1 (6 bases). V lost 3 bases, J lost 5 bases, and 16 bases lay in between. The CDR3 runs 16 residues. Germline V gives CDR1 WSHSY, CDR2 SAAADI.

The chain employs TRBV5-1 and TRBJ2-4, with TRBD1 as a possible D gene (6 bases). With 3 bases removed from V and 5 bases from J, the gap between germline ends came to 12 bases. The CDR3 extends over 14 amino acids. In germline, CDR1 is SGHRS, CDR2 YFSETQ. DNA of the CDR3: TGCGCCAGCAGCTCACAGGGTTCCGAAAACATTCAGTACTTC. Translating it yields CASSSQGSENIQYF.

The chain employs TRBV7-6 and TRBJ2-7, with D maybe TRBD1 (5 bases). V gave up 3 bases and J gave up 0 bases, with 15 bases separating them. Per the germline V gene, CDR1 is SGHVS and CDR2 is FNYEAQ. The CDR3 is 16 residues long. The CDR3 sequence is CASSFTYRTGSYEQYF. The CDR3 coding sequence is TGTGCCAGCAGCTTTACTTACAGGACCGGCTCCTACGAGCAGTACTTC.

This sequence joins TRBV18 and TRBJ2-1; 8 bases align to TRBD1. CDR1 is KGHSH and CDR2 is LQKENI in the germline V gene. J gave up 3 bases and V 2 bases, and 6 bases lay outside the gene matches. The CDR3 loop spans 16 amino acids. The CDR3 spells CASSPSAGTGYNEQFF. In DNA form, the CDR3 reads TGTGCCAGCTCACCATCCGCCGGGACAGGCTACAATGAGCAGTTCTTC.

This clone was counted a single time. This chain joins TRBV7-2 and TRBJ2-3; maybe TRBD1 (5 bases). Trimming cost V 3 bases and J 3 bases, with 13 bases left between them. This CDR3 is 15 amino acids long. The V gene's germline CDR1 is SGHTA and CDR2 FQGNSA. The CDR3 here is CASSFRTSLTDTQYF. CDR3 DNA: TGTGCCAGCAGCTTTAGGACAAGCCTTACAGATACGCAGTATTTT.

The CDR3 protein is CSATQGYEQYF. The CDR3 bases are TGCAGTGCTACCCAGGGCTACGAGCAGTACTTC. This chain links TRBV20-1 with TRBJ2-7; possibly TRBD1 for D (5 bases). Germline assignment: CDR1 DFQATT and CDR2 SNEGSKA (reference sequence). This CDR3 is built from 11 residues. Trimming removed 4 bases from V and 3 bases from J, with 7 bases in between.